A selection of T cell receptor beta chains follows, all from one sample in a study of cytomegalovirus exposure and HLA in healthy donors. This table comes from immunoSEQ multiplex PCR, and its TCRdb copy is limited to in-frame clones, with some not included. The data hold 150,000 to 200,000 clones, with roughly four fifths observed a single time. The sequenced sample was PBMCs. The receptors stem from a woman aged 18 to 35 in good health and CMV-seropositive. Both conserved end residues are part of each CDR3. D genes are given only for firm matches. Size tells how often a clone was seen (once, few, many) or the class of an expanded clone, and some rows leave it out.

D gene: -
J gene: TRBJ1-5
clone size: -
V gene: TRBV2
CDR3 protein: CASSETLDTGMKVQPQHF
CDR3 DNA: TGTGCCAGCAGTGAAACCTTGGATACAGGGATGAAGGTACAGCCCCAGCATTTT

D gene: TRBD2
J gene: TRBJ2-1
clone size: -
V gene: TRBV9
CDR3 protein: CASNRLAGLSSYNEQFF
CDR3 DNA: TGTGCCAGCAACCGACTAGCGGGGCTGAGCTCCTACAATGAGCAGTTCTTC

D gene: TRBD1
J gene: TRBJ2-4
clone size: -
V gene: TRBV2
CDR3 protein: CASSPLGQGKNIQYF
CDR3 DNA: TGTGCCAGCAGTCCGCTCGGACAGGGGAAAAACATTCAGTACTTC

D gene: TRBD1
J gene: TRBJ2-5
clone size: -
V gene: TRBV9
CDR3 protein: CASSVDRGETQYF
CDR3 DNA: TGTGCCAGCAGCGTAGACAGGGGGGAGACCCAGTACTTC

D gene: TRBD1
J gene: TRBJ2-6
clone size: -
V gene: TRBV30
CDR3 protein: CAWVRQGRLAGANGLTF
CDR3 DNA: TGTGCCTGGGTGAGACAGGGGAGACTTGCTGGGGCCAACGGCCTGACTTTC

D gene: TRBD1
J gene: TRBJ2-7
clone size: -
V gene: TRBV7-6
CDR3 protein: CASSYPGQSIEQYF
CDR3 DNA: TGTGCCAGCAGCTACCCGGGACAGTCGATCGAGCAGTACTTC

D gene: -
J gene: TRBJ2-5
clone size: -
V gene: TRBV14
CDR3 protein: CASSQFLLETQYF
CDR3 DNA: TGTGCCAGCAGCCAATTCCTGTTAGAGACCCAGTACTTC

D gene: -
J gene: TRBJ2-5
clone size: -
V gene: TRBV5-1
CDR3 protein: CASSLAVGETQYF
CDR3 DNA: TGCGCCAGCAGCTTGGCGGTCGGGGAGACCCAGTACTTC

D gene: TRBD1
J gene: TRBJ1-2
clone size: -
V gene: TRBV7-9
CDR3 protein: CASSLGTGTLGYTF
CDR3 DNA: TGTGCCAGCAGCTTAGGGACAGGGACTTTGGGCTACACCTTC

D gene: -
J gene: TRBJ1-2
clone size: -
V gene: TRBV11-2
CDR3 protein: CASRGGSGDNYGYTF
CDR3 DNA: TGTGCCAGCAGAGGTGGGTCAGGGGATAACTATGGCTACACCTTC

D gene: TRBD1
J gene: TRBJ1-6
clone size: -
V gene: TRBV5-1
CDR3 protein: CASSFGEGQGFSPLHF
CDR3 DNA: TGCGCCAGCAGCTTCGGCGAGGGACAGGGCTTTTCACCCCTCCACTTT

D gene: TRBD1
J gene: TRBJ1-1
clone size: -
V gene: TRBV6-5
CDR3 protein: CASSAQGASNTEAFF
CDR3 DNA: TGTGCCAGCAGTGCACAGGGGGCGAGCAACACTGAAGCTTTCTTT

D gene: TRBD2
J gene: TRBJ2-1
clone size: -
V gene: TRBV18
CDR3 protein: CASSPRTGTSGGNEQFF
CDR3 DNA: TGTGCCAGCTCACCAAGGACCGGGACTAGCGGAGGGAATGAGCAGTTCTTC

D gene: -
J gene: TRBJ2-3
clone size: -
V gene: TRBV30
CDR3 protein: CAWTQGTDTQYF
CDR3 DNA: TGTGCCTGGACACAGGGTACAGATACGCAGTATTTT

D gene: TRBD1
J gene: TRBJ1-4
clone size: -
V gene: TRBV15
CDR3 protein: CATSSSTGTGSQKLFF
CDR3 DNA: TGTGCCACCAGCAGTTCAACCGGGACAGGGAGTCAAAAACTGTTTTTT

D gene: TRBD1
J gene: TRBJ2-3
clone size: -
V gene: TRBV28
CDR3 protein: CASRQGINTQYF
CDR3 DNA: TGTGCCAGCAGACAGGGGATAAATACGCAGTATTTT

D gene: -
J gene: TRBJ2-7
clone size: -
V gene: TRBV28
CDR3 protein: CASSRQAPFEQYF
CDR3 DNA: TGTGCCAGCAGTCGACAGGCTCCTTTCGAGCAGTACTTC

D gene: TRBD1
J gene: TRBJ1-3
clone size: -
V gene: TRBV30
CDR3 protein: CAWIRTGLGNTIYF
CDR3 DNA: TGTGCCTGGATCAGGACAGGGTTGGGAAACACCATATATTTT

D gene: -
J gene: TRBJ2-5
clone size: -
V gene: TRBV5-1
CDR3 protein: CASSFGGGEGETQYF
CDR3 DNA: TGCGCCAGCAGCTTTGGGGGGGGCGAGGGAGAGACCCAGTACTTC

D gene: -
J gene: TRBJ1-6
clone size: -
V gene: TRBV11-3
CDR3 protein: CASSLDRRDNSPLHF
CDR3 DNA: TGTGCCAGCAGCTTAGATCGGCGGGATAATTCACCCCTCCACTTT

D gene: -
J gene: TRBJ2-6
clone size: few
V gene: TRBV19
CDR3 protein: CASSMGQGRAGANVLTF
CDR3 DNA: TGTGCCAGTAGTATGGGCCAGGGGCGGGCGGGGGCCAACGTCCTGACTTTC

D gene: -
J gene: TRBJ1-4
clone size: -
V gene: TRBV2
CDR3 protein: CASSGDWGDEKLFF
CDR3 DNA: TGTGCCAGCAGTGGGGACTGGGGGGATGAAAAACTGTTTTTT

D gene: TRBD1
J gene: TRBJ2-7
clone size: once
V gene: TRBV12-5
CDR3 protein: CASGLPRTGGSYEQYF
CDR3 DNA: TGTGCTAGTGGTTTGCCGCGGACAGGGGGATCCTACGAGCAGTACTTC

D gene: TRBD1
J gene: TRBJ2-2
clone size: -
V gene: TRBV2
CDR3 protein: CASRGQGSGELFF
CDR3 DNA: TGTGCCAGCCGGGGACAGGGGTCCGGGGAGCTGTTTTTT

D gene: -
J gene: TRBJ2-3
clone size: -
V gene: TRBV7-2
CDR3 protein: CASHTKSQDTQYF
CDR3 DNA: TGTGCCAGCCATACGAAGAGCCAAGATACGCAGTATTTT

D gene: -
J gene: TRBJ1-1
clone size: -
V gene: TRBV28
CDR3 protein: CASSLAGRDTEAFF
CDR3 DNA: TGTGCCAGCAGTTTGGCAGGGAGGGACACTGAAGCTTTCTTT

D gene: -
J gene: TRBJ2-3
clone size: -
V gene: TRBV19
CDR3 protein: CASTGAERGGGTDTQYF
CDR3 DNA: TGTGCCAGTACCGGGGCCGAACGTGGGGGCGGGACAGATACGCAGTATTTT